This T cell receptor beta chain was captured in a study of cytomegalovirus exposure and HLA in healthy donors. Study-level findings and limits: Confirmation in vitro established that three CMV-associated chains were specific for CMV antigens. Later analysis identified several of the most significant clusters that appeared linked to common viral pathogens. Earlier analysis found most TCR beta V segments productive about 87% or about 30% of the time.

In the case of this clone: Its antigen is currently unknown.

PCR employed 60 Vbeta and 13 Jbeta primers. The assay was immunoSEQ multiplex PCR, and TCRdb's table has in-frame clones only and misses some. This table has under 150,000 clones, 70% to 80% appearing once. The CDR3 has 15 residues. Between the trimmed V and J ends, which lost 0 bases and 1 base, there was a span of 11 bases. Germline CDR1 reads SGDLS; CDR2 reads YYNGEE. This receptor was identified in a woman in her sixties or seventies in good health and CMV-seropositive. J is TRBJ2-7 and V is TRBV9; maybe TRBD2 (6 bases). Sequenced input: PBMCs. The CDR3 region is CASSVVGGWSYEQYF. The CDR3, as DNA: TGTGCCAGCAGCGTAGTGGGGGGTTGGTCCTACGAGCAGTACTTC.